The rows below give T cell receptor beta chains drawn from one sample of a study of cytomegalovirus exposure and HLA in healthy donors. Profiling relied on immunoSEQ multiplex PCR, and the TCRdb table lists in-frame clones only, not all of them. The sample lists around 200,000 clones; roughly 80% were seen once. Sequenced: PBMCs. The receptors were sampled from a woman in her late teens or twenties in good health and CMV-seronegative. The CDR3 runs from the conserved cysteine through the conserved F or W. Fields, in order: J gene, V gene, CDR3 length, D gene, clone size, CDR3 DNA, CDR3 protein. The D gene is left open where the match is weak. Some rows have no size entry. The others give once, few or many, or a class for an expanded clone.

TRBJ1-1 TRBV7-2 15 TRBD1 few TGTGCCAGCAGCTCAAACAGGGGATTGATCACTGAAGCTTTCTTT CASSSNRGLITEAFF
TRBJ1-5 TRBV30 17 . . TGTGCCTGGAGTGGACAGAAGAATTTAAATAGCAATCAGCCCCAGCATTTT CAWSGQKNLNSNQPQHF
TRBJ2-3 TRBV6-5 16 TRBD2 . TGTGCCAGCAGTTCGGGACTAGCGGTACTCACAGATACGCAGTATTTT CASSSGLAVLTDTQYF
TRBJ1-2 TRBV13 13 . . TGTGCCAGCAGCCCGCAGGGGAACTATGGCTACACCTTC CASSPQGNYGYTF
TRBJ2-1 TRBV27 15 TRBD2 . TGTGCCAGCAACCCCGGGACTAGCGCCTACAATGAGCAGTTCTTC CASNPGTSAYNEQFF
TRBJ1-1 TRBV29-1 11 . . TGCAGCGTTGAAGATAACTATGAAGCTTTCTTT CSVEDNYEAFF
TRBJ2-7 TRBV30 12 TRBD2 few TGTGCCTGGAGCGGGAGGAAAGACGAGCAGTACTTC CAWSGRKDEQYF
TRBJ1-1 TRBV2 12 TRBD1 . TGTGCCACACAGGGGGCCGGCACTGAAGCTTTCTTT CATQGAGTEAFF
TRBJ1-2 TRBV9 13 . . TGTGCCAGCAGCGTAGGACAGAAGAATGGCTACACCTTC CASSVGQKNGYTF
TRBJ1-2 TRBV6-1 15 TRBD1 . TGTGCCAGCACCCCCATCCCCCGGGACAGGGGTGGCTACACCTTC CASTPIPRDRGGYTF
TRBJ1-2 TRBV7-3 16 . . TGTGCCAGCAGCTTAACGGGAGACTTAGGGCCCTATGGCTACACCTTC CASSLTGDLGPYGYTF
TRBJ2-7 TRBV28 14 . . TGTGCCAGCAGTTTATCTGACGGGTTCTACGAGCAGTACTTC CASSLSDGFYEQYF
TRBJ1-1 TRBV19 14 TRBD1 . TGTGCCAGTATCACGACAGGGAAGGGGACTGAAGCTTTCTTT CASITTGKGTEAFF
TRBJ2-7 TRBV10-1 14 . . TGCGCCAGCAGTGAGGTTCAGGCAGGCGACGAGCAGTACTTC CASSEVQAGDEQYF
TRBJ1-1 TRBV6-6 16 . . TGTGCCAGCAGTTATGGACAGACCCCCACCGGTCCTGAAGCTTTCTTT CASSYGQTPTGPEAFF
TRBJ1-1 TRBV5-4 13 TRBD1 . TGTGCCAGCAGCAAGGACAGGGCTACTGAAGCTTTCTTT CASSKDRATEAFF
TRBJ2-7 TRBV6-5 15 TRBD1 . TGTGCCAGCAGTGTCCGGGACAGGGCAACCTACGAGCAGTACTTC CASSVRDRATYEQYF
TRBJ1-2 TRBV29-1 16 TRBD1 . TGCAGCGCCGGGGGAGGGCCGGGACAGGGAATCGGGGGCTACACCTTC CSAGGGPGQGIGGYTF
TRBJ2-5 TRBV6-1 16 TRBD2 . TGTGCCAGCAGTGAAATTACTAGCGGGAGACAAGAGACCCAGTACTTC CASSEITSGRQETQYF
TRBJ1-2 TRBV5-4 13 . . TGTGCCAGCAGCTTGGCCGTATCCTATGGCTACACCTTC CASSLAVSYGYTF